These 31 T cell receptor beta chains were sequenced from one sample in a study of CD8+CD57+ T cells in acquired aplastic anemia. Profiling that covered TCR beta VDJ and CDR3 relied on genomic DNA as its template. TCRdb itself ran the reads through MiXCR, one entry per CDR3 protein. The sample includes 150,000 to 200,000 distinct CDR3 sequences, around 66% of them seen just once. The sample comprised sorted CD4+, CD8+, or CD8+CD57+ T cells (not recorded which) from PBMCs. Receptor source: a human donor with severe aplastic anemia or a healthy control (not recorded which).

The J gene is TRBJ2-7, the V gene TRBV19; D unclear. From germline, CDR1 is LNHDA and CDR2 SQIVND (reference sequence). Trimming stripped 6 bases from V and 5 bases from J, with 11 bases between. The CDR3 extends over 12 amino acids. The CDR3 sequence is CASSVGRNEQYF. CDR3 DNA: TGTGCCAGTAGCGTAGGACGGAACGAGCAGTACTTC.

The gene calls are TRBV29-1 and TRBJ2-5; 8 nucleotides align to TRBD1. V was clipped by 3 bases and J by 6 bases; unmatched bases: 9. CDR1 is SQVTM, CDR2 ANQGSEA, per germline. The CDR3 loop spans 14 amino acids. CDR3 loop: CSVEAGGDGKTQYF. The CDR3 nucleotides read TGCAGCGTTGAGGCAGGGGGCGATGGTAAGACCCAGTACTTC.

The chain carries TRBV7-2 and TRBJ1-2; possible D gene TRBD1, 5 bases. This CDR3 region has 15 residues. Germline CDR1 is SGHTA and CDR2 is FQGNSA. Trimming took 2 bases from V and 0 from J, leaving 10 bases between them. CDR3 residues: CASSLYPTANYGYTF. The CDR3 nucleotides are TGTGCCAGCAGCTTATATCCGACAGCTAACTATGGCTACACCTTC.

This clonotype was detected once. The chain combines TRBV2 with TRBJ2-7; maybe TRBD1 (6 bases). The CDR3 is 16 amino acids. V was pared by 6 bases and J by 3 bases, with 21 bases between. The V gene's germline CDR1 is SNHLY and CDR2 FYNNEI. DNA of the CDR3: TGTGCCAGCAGAGAGGAGACAGGATCAAAGTACTACGAGCAGTACTTC. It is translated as CASREETGSKYYEQYF. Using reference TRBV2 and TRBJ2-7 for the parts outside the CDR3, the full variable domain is EPEVTQTPSHQVTQMGQEVILRCVPISNHLYFYWYRQILGQKVEFLVSFYNNEISEKSEIFDDQFSVERPDGSNFTLKIRSTKLEDSAMYFCASREETGSKYYEQYFGPGTRLTVT.

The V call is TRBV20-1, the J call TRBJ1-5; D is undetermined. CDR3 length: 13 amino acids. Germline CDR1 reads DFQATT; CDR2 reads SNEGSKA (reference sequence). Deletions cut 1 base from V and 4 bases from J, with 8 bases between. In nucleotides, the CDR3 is TGCAGTGCTAGAGTCGGAGCTAATCAGCCCCAGCATTTT. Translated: CSARVGANQPQHF.

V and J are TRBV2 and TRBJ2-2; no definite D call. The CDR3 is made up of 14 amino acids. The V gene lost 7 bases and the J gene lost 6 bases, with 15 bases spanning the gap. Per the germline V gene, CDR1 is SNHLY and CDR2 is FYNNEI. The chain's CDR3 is CASNPLSAAGELFF. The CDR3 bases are TGTGCCAGCAATCCTCTAAGTGCGGCCGGGGAGCTGTTTTTT.

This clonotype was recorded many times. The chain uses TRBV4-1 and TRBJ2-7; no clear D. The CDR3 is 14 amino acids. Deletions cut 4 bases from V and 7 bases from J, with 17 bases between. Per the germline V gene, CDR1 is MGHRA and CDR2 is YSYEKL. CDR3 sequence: CASSPGIRANEQYF. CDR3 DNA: TGCGCCAGCAGCCCAGGCATTAGGGCTAATGAGCAGTACTTC.

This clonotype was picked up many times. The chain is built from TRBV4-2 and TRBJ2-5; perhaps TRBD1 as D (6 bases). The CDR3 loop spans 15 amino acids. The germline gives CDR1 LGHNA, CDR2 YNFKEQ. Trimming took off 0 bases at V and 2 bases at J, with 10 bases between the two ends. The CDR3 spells CASSQEGTPQETQYF. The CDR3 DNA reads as TGTGCCAGCAGCCAAGAGGGGACACCGCAAGAGACCCAGTACTTC.

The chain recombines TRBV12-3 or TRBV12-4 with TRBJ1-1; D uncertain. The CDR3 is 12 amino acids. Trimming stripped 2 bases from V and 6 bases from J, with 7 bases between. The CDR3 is CASSLWDAEAFF. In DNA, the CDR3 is TGTGCCAGCAGTTTATGGGATGCTGAAGCTTTCTTT.

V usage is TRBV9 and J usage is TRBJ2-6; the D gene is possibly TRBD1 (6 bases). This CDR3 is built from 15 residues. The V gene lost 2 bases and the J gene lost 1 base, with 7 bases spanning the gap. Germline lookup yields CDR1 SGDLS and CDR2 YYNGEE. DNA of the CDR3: TGTGCCAGCAGCGTCACAGGGTCTGGGGCCAACGTCCTGACTTTC. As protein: CASSVTGSGANVLTF.

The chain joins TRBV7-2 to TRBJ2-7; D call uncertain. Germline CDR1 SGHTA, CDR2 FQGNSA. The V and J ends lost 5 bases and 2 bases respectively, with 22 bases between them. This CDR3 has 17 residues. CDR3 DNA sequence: TGTGCCAGCAGCCCAGACCAGCTAGGTGGCGGAACCTACGAGCAGTACTTC. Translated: CASSPDQLGGGTYEQYF.

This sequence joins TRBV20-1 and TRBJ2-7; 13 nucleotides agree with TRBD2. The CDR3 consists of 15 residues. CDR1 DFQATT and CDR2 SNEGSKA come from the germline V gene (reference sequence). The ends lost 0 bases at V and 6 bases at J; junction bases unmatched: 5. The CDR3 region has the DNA TGCAGTGCTAGAGATCGACTAGCGGGGGGTTTCGAGCAGTACTTC. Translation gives CSARDRLAGGFEQYF.

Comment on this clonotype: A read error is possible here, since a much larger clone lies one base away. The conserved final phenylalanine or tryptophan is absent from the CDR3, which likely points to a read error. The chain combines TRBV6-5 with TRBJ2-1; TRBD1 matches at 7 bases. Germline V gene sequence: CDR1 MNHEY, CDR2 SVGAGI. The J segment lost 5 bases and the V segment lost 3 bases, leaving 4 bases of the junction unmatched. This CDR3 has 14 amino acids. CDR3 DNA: TGTGCCAGCAGTTATCAGGGGGTCCACAATGAGCAGTTCTCC. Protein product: CASSYQGVHNEQFS.

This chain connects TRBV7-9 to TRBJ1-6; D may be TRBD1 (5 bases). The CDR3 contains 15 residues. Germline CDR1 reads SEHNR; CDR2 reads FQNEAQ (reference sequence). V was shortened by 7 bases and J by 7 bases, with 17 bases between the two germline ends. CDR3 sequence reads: CASTEWGSLNSPLHF. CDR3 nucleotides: TGTGCCAGCACTGAGTGGGGCAGTCTAAATTCACCCCTCCACTTT. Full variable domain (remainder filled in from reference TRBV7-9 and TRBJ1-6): DTGVSQNPRHKITKRGQNVTFRCDPISEHNRLYWYRQTLGQGPEFLTYFQNEAQLEKSRLLSDRFSAERPKGSFSTLEIQRTEQGDSAMYLCASTEWGSLNSPLHFGNGTRLTVT.

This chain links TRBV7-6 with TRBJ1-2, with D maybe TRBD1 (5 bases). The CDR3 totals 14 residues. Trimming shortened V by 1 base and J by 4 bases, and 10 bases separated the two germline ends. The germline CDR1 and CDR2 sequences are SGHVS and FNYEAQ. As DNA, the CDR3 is TGTGCCAGCAGCTTAGATTGGGGGGGCTATGGCTACACCTTC. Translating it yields CASSLDWGGYGYTF.

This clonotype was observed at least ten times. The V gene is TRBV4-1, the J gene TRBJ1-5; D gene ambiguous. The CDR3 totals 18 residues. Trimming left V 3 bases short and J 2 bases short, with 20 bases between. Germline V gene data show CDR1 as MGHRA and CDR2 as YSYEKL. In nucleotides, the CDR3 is TGCGCCAGCAGCCACCCGCCCTACGGGGTGGTGGGCAATCAGCCCCAGCATTTT. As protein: CASSHPPYGVVGNQPQHF.

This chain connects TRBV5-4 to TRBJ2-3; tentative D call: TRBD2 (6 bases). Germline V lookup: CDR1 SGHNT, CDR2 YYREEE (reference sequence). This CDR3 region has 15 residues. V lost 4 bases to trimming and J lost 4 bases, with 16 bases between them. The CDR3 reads CASSTSGGGADTQYF. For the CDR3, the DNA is TGTGCCAGCAGCACTTCTGGGGGAGGTGCAGATACGCAGTATTTT.

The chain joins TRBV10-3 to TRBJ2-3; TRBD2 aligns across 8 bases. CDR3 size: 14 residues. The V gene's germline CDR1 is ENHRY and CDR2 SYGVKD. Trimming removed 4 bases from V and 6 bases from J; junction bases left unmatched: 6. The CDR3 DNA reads TGTGCCATCAGTGGGGGCGGGGGGAGGGATACGCAGTATTTT. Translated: CAISGGGGRDTQYF.

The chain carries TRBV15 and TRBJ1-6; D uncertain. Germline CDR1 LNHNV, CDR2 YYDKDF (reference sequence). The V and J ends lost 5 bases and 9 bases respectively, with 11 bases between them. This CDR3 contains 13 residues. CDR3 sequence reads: CATSRGLSSPLHF. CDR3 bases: TGTGCCACCAGCCGAGGGTTAAGTTCACCCCTCCACTTT. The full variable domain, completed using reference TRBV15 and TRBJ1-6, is DAMVIQNPRYQVTQFGKPVTLSCSQTLNHNVMYWYQQKSSQAPKLLFHYYDKDFNNEADTPDNFQSRRPNTSFCFLDIRSPGLGDTAMYLCATSRGLSSPLHFGNGTRLTVT.

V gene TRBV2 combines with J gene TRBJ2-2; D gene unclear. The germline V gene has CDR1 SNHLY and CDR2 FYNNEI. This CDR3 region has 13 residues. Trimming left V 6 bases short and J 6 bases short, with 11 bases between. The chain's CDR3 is CASRNTRSGELFF. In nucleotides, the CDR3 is TGTGCCAGCAGAAACACGAGGTCCGGGGAGCTGTTTTTT.

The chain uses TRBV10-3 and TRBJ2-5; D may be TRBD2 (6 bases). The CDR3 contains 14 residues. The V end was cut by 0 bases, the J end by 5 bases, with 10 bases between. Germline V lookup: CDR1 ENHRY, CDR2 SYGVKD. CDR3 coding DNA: TGTGCCATCAGTGAGTCTGGGGGGACGGAGACCCAGTACTTC. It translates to CAISESGGTETQYF.

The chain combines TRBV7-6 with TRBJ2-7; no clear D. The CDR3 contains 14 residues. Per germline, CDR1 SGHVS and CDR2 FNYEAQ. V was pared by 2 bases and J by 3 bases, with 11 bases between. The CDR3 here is CASSLSHRDYEQYF. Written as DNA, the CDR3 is TGTGCCAGCAGCTTATCGCACAGAGACTACGAGCAGTACTTC.

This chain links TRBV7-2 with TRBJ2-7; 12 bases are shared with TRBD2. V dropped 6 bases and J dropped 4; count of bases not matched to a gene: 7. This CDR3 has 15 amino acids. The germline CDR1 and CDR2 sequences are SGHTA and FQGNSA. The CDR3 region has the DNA TGTGCCAGCAGACCTACCGGGACTAGCGGGTACGAGCAGTACTTC. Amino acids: CASRPTGTSGYEQYF.

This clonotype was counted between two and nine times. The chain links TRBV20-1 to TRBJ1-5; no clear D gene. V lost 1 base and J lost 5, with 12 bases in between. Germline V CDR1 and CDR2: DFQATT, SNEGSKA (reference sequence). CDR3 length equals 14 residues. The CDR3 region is CSARVESLYQPQHF. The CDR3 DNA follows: TGCAGTGCTAGAGTTGAGTCGCTCTATCAGCCCCAGCATTTT.

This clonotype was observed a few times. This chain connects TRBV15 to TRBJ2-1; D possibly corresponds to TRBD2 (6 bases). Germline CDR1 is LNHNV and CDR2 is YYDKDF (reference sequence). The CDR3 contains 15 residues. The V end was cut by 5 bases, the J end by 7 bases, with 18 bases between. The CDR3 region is CATSGGTRDSNEQFF. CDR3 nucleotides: TGTGCCACCAGCGGAGGGACCCGGGACTCAAATGAGCAGTTCTTC.

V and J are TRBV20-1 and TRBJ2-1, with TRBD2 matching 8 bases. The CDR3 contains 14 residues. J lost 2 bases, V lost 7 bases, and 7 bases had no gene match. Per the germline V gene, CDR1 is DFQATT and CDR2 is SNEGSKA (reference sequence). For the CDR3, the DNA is TGCAGTGTTCTACTAGCGGTGCCCTACAATGAGCAGTTCTTC. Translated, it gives CSVLLAVPYNEQFF.

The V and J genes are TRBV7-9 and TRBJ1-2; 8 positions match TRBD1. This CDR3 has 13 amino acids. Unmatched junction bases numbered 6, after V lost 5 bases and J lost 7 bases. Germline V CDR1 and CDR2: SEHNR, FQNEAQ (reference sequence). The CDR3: CASSIRTGLGYTF. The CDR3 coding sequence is TGTGCCAGCAGCATAAGGACAGGGCTTGGCTACACCTTC.

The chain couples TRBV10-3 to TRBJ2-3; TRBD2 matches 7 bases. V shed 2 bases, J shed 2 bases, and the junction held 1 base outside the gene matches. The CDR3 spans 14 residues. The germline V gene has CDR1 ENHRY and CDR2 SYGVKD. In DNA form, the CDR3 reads TGTGCCATCAGTGAGACTAGCGCCACAGATACGCAGTATTTT. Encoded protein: CAISETSATDTQYF.

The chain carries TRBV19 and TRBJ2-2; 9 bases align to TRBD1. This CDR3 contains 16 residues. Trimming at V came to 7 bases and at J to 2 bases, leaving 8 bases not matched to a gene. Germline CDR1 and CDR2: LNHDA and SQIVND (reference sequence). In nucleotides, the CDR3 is TGTGCCAGTATCCCCGGGGACAGGGAAAACACCGGGGAGCTGTTTTTT. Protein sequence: CASIPGDRENTGELFF.

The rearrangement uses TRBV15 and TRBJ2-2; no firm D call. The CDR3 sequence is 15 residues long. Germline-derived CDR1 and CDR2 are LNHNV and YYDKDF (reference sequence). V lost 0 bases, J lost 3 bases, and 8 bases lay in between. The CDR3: CATSRDRTHTGELFF. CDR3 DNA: TGTGCCACCAGCAGAGATCGCACCCACACCGGGGAGCTGTTTTTT.

In nucleotides, the CDR3 is TGTGCCAGCACCTCGGGGCTAGGAGGGGAGCTGTTTTTT. This encodes CASTSGLGGELFF. The rearrangement uses TRBV2 and TRBJ2-2; D is tentatively TRBD1 or TRBD2 (5 bases each). V lost 7 bases, J lost 8 bases, and 14 bases lay in between. Germline lookup yields CDR1 SNHLY and CDR2 FYNNEI. The CDR3 has 13 residues.